This T cell receptor beta chain was documented in a study of T cells after yellow fever vaccination. This clonotype was seen more than once but under ten times. CDR3 length equals 15 residues. V lost 0 bases to trimming and J lost 5 bases; unmatched junction nucleotides: 4. Germline loops: CDR1 LGHNA, CDR2 YSLEER. One entry per CDR3 protein, called by TCRdb with MiXCR from the 5' RACE reads. The sample lists around 550,000 distinct CDR3 sequences; 15% to 20% were seen once. This chain connects TRBV4-3 to TRBJ1-3, with 7 bases fitting TRBD1. This clonotype was sampled from a man aged 25-45 years who received the YFV17D yellow fever vaccine. The material sequenced was PBMCs, taken 15 days after the yellow fever booster vaccination. The CDR3 is CASSQEDRTRNTIYF. The CDR3 nucleotides are TGCGCCAGCAGCCAAGAGGACAGGACGAGAAACACCATATATTTT.